This TCR beta chain was observed in a study of T cells in Graves' hyperthyroidism and ophthalmopathy. TCR beta CDR3 regions were amplified from RNA. First-round RT-PCR of the TCR CDR3 relied on the HTBI primer set. TCRdb reprocessed the multiplex PCR reads with MiXCR, giving one entry per CDR3 protein. There are 340,000 or so distinct CDR3 sequences in the sample; 15% to 20% occur only once, and around 50% lies in the top ten. Of note for this clonotype: Possible read error: a much larger clone is one base away.

The CDR3 is 13 residues long. Germline CDR1 reads LNHNV; CDR2 reads YYDKDF (reference sequence). V lost 4 bases and J 9 bases, leaving 16 bases between the germline ends. The gene calls are TRBV15 and TRBJ2-7; possibly TRBD2 for D (5 bases). The sample consisted of blood. This clonotype was sampled from a woman between 50 and 59 years old with Graves' hyperthyroidism. CDR3 coding DNA: TGTGCCACCAGCATACGTGGAAGTCGGGGGCAGTACGTC. Residues: CATSIRGSRGQYV.